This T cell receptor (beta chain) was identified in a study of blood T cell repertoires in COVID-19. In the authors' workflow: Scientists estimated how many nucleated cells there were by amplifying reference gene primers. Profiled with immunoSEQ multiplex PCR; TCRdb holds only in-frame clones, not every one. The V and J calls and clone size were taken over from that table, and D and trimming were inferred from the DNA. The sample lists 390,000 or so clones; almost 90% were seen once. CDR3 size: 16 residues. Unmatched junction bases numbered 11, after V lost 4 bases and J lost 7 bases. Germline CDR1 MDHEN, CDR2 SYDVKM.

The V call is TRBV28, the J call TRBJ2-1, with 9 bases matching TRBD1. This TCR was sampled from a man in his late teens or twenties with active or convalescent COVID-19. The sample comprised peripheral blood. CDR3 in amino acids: CASSSAGTGKRNEQFF. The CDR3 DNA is TGTGCCAGCAGTTCCGCCGGGACAGGGAAACGGAATGAGCAGTTCTTC. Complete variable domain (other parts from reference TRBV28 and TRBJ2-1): DVKVTQSSRYLVKRTGEKVFLECVQDMDHENMFWYRQDPGLGLRLIYFSYDVKMKEKGDIPEGYSVSREKKERFSLILESASTNQTSMYLCASSSAGTGKRNEQFFGPGTRLTVL.